The present T cell receptor (beta chain) was sequenced within a study of blood T cell repertoires in COVID-19. Clones were sequenced by immunoSEQ multiplex PCR, and TCRdb holds only the in-frame ones, with some missing. The table includes a few hundred thousand clones, around 90% detected once. CDR3 size: 14 residues. This TCR was recovered from a man between 18 and 35 years old with acute COVID-19. Material: PBMCs or T cells enriched from blood (not recorded which). This chain connects TRBV21-1 to TRBJ2-1; the table's D call TRBD2 went unverified against the DNA. TRBV21-1 is a listed pseudogene. This CDR3 reads CASKPPTRLYEQFF. In DNA, the CDR3 is TGTGCCAGCAAGCCCCCCACTAGATTATATGAGCAGTTCTTC.